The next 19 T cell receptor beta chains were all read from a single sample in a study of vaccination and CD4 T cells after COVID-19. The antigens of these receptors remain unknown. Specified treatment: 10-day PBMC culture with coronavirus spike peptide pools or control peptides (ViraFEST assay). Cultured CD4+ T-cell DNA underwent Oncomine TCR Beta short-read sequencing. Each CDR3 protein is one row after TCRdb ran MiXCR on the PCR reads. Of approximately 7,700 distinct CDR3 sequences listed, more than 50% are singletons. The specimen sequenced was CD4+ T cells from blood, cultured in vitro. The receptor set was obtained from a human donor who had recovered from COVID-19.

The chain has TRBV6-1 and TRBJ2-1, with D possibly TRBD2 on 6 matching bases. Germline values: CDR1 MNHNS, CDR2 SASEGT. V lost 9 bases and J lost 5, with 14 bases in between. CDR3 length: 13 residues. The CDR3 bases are TGTGCCAGTTGGGGGGTATATAACAATGAGCAGTTCTTC. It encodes CASWGVYNNEQFF.

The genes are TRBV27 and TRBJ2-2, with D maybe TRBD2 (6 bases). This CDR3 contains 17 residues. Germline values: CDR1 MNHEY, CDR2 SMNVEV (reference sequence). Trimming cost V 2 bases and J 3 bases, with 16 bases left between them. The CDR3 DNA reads TGTGCCAGCAGTTTAAATTCTCTAGGAGGGTACACCGGGGAGCTGTTTTTT. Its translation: CASSLNSLGGYTGELFF.

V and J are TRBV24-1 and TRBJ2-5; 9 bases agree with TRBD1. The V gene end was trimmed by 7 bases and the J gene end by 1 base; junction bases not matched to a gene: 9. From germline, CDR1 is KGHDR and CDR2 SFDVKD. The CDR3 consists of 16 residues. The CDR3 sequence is CATSKSGTGTQETQYF. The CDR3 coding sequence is TGTGCCACCAGCAAGTCAGGGACAGGGACCCAAGAGACCCAGTACTTC.

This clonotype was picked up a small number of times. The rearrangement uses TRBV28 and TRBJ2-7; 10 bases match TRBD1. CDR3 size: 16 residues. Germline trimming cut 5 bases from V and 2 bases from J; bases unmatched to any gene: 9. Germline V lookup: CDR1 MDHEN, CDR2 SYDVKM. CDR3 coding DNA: TGTGCCAGCAGTATTTTACCGGGACAGGGGACCTACGAGCAGTACTTC. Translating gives CASSILPGQGTYEQYF. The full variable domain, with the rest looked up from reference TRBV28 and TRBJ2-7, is DVKVTQSSRYLVKRTGEKVFLECVQDMDHENMFWYRQDPGLGLRLIYFSYDVKMKEKGDIPEGYSVSREKKERFSLILESASTNQTSMYLCASSILPGQGTYEQYFGPGTRLTVT.

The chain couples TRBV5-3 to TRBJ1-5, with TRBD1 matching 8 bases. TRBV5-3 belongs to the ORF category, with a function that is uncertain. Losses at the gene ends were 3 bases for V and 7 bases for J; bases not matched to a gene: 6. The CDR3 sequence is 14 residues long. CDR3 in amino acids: CARSCHRGSQPQHF. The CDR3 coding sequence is TGTGCCAGAAGCTGTCACAGGGGGAGCCAGCCCCAGCATTTT.

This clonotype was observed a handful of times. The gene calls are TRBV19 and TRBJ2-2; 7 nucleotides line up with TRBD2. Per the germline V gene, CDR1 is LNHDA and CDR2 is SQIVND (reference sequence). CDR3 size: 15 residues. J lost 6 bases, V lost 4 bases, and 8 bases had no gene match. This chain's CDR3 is CASSTDTSASGELFF. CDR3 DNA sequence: TGTGCCAGTAGTACGGATACTAGCGCCTCCGGGGAGCTGTTTTTT.

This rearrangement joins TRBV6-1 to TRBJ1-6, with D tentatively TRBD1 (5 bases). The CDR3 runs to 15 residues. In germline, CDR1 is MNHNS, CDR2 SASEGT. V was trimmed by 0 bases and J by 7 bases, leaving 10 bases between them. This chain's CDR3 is CASSEAGGINSPLHF. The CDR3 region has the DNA TGTGCCAGCAGTGAAGCCGGGGGGATAAATTCACCCCTCCACTTT.

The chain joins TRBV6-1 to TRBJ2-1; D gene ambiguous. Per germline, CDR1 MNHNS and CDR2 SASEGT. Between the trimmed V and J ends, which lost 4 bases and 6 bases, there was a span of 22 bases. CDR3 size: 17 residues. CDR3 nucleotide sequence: TGTGCCAGCAGTGGCCGCCCCCTTGTTGGGTTGTTCAATGAGCAGTTCTTC. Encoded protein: CASSGRPLVGLFNEQFF.

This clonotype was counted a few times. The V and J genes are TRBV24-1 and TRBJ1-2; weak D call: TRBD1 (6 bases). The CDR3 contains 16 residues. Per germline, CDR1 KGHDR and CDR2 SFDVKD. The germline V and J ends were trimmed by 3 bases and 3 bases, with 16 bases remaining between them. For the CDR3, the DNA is TGTGCCACCAGTGATGGACCAGGGGCGCGGGACTATGGCTACACCTTC. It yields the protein CATSDGPGARDYGYTF.

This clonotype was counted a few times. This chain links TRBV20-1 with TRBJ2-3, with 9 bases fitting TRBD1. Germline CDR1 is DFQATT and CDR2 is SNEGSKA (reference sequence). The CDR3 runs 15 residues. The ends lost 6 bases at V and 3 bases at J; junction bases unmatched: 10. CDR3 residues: CSANTAQGATDTQYF. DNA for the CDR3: TGCAGTGCGAATACTGCACAGGGGGCAACAGATACGCAGTATTTT.

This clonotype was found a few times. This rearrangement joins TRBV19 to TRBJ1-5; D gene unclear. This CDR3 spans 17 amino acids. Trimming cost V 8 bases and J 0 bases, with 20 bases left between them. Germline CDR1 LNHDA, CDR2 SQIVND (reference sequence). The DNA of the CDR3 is TGTGCCAGTTCTATCTCCTGGACCGCGTATAGCAATCAGCCCCAGCATTTT. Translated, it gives CASSISWTAYSNQPQHF.

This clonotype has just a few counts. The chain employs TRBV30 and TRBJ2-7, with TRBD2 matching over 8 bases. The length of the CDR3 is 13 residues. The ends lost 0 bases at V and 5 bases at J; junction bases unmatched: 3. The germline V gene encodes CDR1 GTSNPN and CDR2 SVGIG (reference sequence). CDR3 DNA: TGTGCCTGGAGTGTAGGACTAGCTAACGAGCAGTACTTC. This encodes CAWSVGLANEQYF.

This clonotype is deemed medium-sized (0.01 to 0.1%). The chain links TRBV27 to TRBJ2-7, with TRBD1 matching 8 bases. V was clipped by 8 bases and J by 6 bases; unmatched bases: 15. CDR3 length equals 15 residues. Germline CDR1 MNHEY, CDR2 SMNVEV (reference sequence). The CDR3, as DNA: TGTGCCAGCGGTGTCCGACAGGGGAGCTCGGGCGAGCAGTACTTC. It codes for CASGVRQGSSGEQYF.

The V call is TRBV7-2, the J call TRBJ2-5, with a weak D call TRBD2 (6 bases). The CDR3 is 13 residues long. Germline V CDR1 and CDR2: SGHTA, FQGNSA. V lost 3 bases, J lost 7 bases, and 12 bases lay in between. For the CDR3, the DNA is TGTGCCAGCAGCTTGACTAGTCGAGGGACCCAGTACTTC. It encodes CASSLTSRGTQYF.

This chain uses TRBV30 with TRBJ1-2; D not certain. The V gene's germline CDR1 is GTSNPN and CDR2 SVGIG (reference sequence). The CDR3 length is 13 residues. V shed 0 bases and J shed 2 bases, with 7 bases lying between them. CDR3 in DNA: TGTGCCTGGAGTGTAAGTCAGAACTATGGCTACACCTTC. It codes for CAWSVSQNYGYTF.

The CDR3 nucleotides are TGTGCCAGCAGCTTAGACAGGACCCCTAGGAACACCGGGGAGCTGTTTTTT. Translation gives CASSLDRTPRNTGELFF. This chain links TRBV7-3 with TRBJ2-2; weak D call: TRBD1 (6 bases). The CDR3 has 17 amino acids. The V gene's germline CDR1 is SGHTA and CDR2 FQGTGA. Trimming took 2 bases from V and 1 from J, leaving 14 bases between them.

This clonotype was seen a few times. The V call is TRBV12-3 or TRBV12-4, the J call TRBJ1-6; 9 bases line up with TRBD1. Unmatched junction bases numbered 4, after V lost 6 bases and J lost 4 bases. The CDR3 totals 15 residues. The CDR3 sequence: CASSPGQGYNSPLHF. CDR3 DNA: TGTGCCAGCAGCCCGGGACAGGGTTATAATTCACCCCTCCACTTT.

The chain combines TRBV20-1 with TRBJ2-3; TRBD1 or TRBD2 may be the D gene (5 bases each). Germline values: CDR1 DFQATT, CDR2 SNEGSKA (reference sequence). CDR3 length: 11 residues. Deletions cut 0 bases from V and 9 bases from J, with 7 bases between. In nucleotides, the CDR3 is TGCAGTGCTAGAGAAAGGGACACGCAGTATTTT. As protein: CSARERDTQYF.

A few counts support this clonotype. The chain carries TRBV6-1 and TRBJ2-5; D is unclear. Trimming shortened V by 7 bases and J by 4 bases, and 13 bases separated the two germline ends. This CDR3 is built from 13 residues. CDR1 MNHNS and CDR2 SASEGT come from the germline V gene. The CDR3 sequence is CASKGTSRETQYF. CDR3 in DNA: TGTGCCAGCAAGGGTACTTCTCGAGAGACCCAGTACTTC.